The 12 T cell receptor beta chains given below trace back to one sample, sequenced in a study of T-cell reconstitution after alpha-beta-depleted transplantation in children. The authors prepared the TCRbeta library with unique molecular identifiers. Using its own MiXCR run on the PCR reads, TCRdb lists one record per CDR3 protein. This table holds fewer than 400,000 distinct CDR3 sequences, about a fifth found once. Sequences were derived from PBMCs from the stem cell graft donor, sampled from the stem cell graft. The receptors were gathered from a human donor who donated a stem cell graft to a child with acute myeloid leukemia.

The gene calls are TRBV20-1 and TRBJ2-7; 9 nucleotides align to TRBD1. This CDR3 has 12 amino acids. J was trimmed by 3 bases and V by 8 bases; bases with no gene match: 5. Germline-derived CDR1 and CDR2 are DFQATT and SNEGSKA (reference sequence). CDR3 residues: CSPRDRDYEQYF. DNA for the CDR3: TGCAGTCCCAGGGACAGGGACTACGAGCAGTACTTC.

This clonotype was counted a few times. The chain links TRBV15 to TRBJ2-1; 8 bases align to TRBD1. Trimming at V came to 6 bases and at J to 3 bases, leaving 7 bases not matched to a gene. This CDR3 has 15 amino acids. Germline lookup yields CDR1 LNHNV and CDR2 YYDKDF (reference sequence). CDR3 in amino acids: CATRFGQGNYNEQFF. CDR3 DNA sequence: TGTGCCACCAGGTTCGGACAGGGCAACTACAATGAGCAGTTCTTC.

This clonotype has more than one count but fewer than ten. The chain couples TRBV20-1 to TRBJ1-3; possible D gene TRBD1, 6 bases. Per germline, CDR1 DFQATT and CDR2 SNEGSKA (reference sequence). Between the trimmed V and J ends, which lost 0 bases and 0 bases, there was a span of 12 bases. This CDR3 region has 16 residues. The CDR3 spells CSARDLGTPSGNTIYF. CDR3 nucleotide sequence: TGCAGTGCTAGAGATCTGGGGACACCCTCTGGAAACACCATATATTTT.

The chain is built from TRBV7-2 and TRBJ2-5; D possibly corresponds to TRBD1 (6 bases). The CDR3 length is 13 residues. The V and J ends lost 3 bases and 3 bases respectively, with 8 bases between them. Germline-derived CDR1 and CDR2 are SGHTA and FQGNSA. The CDR3 DNA sequence: TGTGCCAGCAGCTTTTGGACAGAAGAGACCCAGTACTTC. This gives the protein CASSFWTEETQYF.

This clonotype was detected only a few times. The V and J genes are TRBV5-5 and TRBJ2-5, with D possibly TRBD1 on 5 matching bases. The germline CDR1 and CDR2 sequences are SGHKS and YYEKEE (reference sequence). Trimming removed 5 bases from V and 2 bases from J, with 10 bases in between. This CDR3 is built from 13 residues. The CDR3 region is CASSRQIQETQYF. The CDR3 DNA reads TGTGCCAGCAGTCGACAGATACAAGAGACCCAGTACTTC. Drawing the rest from reference TRBV5-5 and TRBJ2-5, the complete variable domain is DAGVTQSPTHLIKTRGQQVTLRCSPISGHKSVSWYQQVLGQGPQFIFQYYEKEERGRGNFPDRFSARQFPNYSSELNVNALLLGDSALYLCASSRQIQETQYFGPGTRLLVL.

CDR3 protein: CSARGASPRQGLGYNEQFF. The CDR3 DNA reads as TGCAGTGCTAGAGGAGCCAGTCCGCGACAGGGGCTGGGGTACAATGAGCAGTTCTTC. This chain connects TRBV20-1 to TRBJ2-1; 8 bases agree with TRBD1. Per the germline V gene, CDR1 is DFQATT and CDR2 is SNEGSKA (reference sequence). CDR3 size: 19 residues. V lost 1 base, J lost 4 bases, and 18 bases stayed unmatched.

This clonotype was found a few times. The chain couples TRBV4-3 to TRBJ1-1, with D hard to call. Germline lookup yields CDR1 LGHNA and CDR2 YSLEER. The CDR3 sequence is 14 residues long. V dropped 1 base and J dropped 11 bases, with 17 bases sitting between them. Here the CDR3 DNA reads TGCGCCAGCAGCCAAGTAGGAGCCGCTGGGGTGGCTTTCTTT. Translating gives CASSQVGAAGVAFF.

In its sample, this clonotype was seen many times. CDR3 sequence: CASSLVQVADTQYF. Here the CDR3 DNA reads TGTGCCAGCAGTTTAGTTCAAGTTGCCGATACGCAGTATTTT. This chain uses TRBV12-3 or TRBV12-4 with TRBJ2-3; no clear D. This CDR3 is 14 amino acids long. The V gene lost 1 base and the J gene lost 6 bases, with 11 bases spanning the gap.

This clonotype was found a few times. The chain couples TRBV15 to TRBJ1-3; D is unresolved. V was shortened by 2 bases and J by 4 bases, with 9 bases between the two germline ends. This CDR3 is 14 amino acids long. Germline V gene data show CDR1 as LNHNV and CDR2 as YYDKDF (reference sequence). The chain's CDR3 is CATSRSGDGNTIYF. The CDR3 DNA reads as TGTGCCACCAGCAGAAGCGGAGACGGAAACACCATATATTTT.

This chain connects TRBV7-2 to TRBJ2-5, with D tentatively TRBD2 (5 bases). CDR1 and CDR2 (germline): SGHTA, FQGNSA. V was cut by 1 base and J by 2 bases, with 14 bases left in between. The CDR3 totals 16 residues. DNA of the CDR3: TGTGCCAGCAGCTTAGGCGGCGGCACGGGACAAGAGACCCAGTACTTC. Encoded protein: CASSLGGGTGQETQYF.

The chain has TRBV12-3 or TRBV12-4 and TRBJ2-2; D ambiguous. This CDR3 has 14 amino acids. Trimming pared 2 bases from V and 6 bases from J, leaving 10 bases between. The CDR3 here is CASSLLRLAGELFF. DNA of the CDR3: TGTGCCAGCAGTTTATTGAGGTTGGCCGGGGAGCTGTTTTTT.

The DNA for the CDR3 is TGTGCCAGCAGCCCGGGACAGCGTAATGAGCAGTTCTTC. Its translation is CASSPGQRNEQFF. The chain has TRBV7-2 and TRBJ2-1; 7 nucleotides agree with TRBD1. After removal of 5 bases from V and 7 bases from J, the junction contained 5 bases not matched to a gene. Germline V gene lookup returns CDR1 SGHTA and CDR2 FQGNSA. The CDR3 is made up of 13 amino acids.